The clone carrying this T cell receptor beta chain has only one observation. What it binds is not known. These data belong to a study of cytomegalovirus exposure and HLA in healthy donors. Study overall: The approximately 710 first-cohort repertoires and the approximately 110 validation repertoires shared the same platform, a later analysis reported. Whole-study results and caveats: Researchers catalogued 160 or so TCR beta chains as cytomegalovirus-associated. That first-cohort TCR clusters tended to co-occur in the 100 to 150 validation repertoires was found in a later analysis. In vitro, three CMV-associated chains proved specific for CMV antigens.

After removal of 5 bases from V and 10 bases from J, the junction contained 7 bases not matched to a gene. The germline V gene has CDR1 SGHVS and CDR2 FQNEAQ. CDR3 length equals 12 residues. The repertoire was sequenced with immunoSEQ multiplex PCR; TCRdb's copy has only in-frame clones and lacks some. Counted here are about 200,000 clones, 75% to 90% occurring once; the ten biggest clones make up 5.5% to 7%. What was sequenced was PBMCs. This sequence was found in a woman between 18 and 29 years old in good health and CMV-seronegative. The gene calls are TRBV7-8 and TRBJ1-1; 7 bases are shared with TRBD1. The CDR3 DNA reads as TGTGCCAGCAGCCCTCGACAGGGAGGAGCTTTCTTT. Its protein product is CASSPRQGGAFF.